The rows below give T cell receptor beta chains drawn from one sample of a study of CD8 T cells in ankylosing spondylitis. TCRdb processed the 5' RACE reads anew with MiXCR; each CDR3 protein has one entry. The data show 800,000 to 900,000 distinct CDR3 sequences, with about 12% seen just once and 0.45% to 0.6% held by the top ten. The sample consisted of blood, either unsorted or a sorted T cell fraction (not recorded which). The origin of the receptors is a male donor with ankylosing spondylitis. CDR3s include the opening cysteine and the closing phenylalanine or tryptophan. A D gene is named only where the DNA matches it firmly. A row's size may be missing; if present it is once, few, many or a size class.

D: -; J: TRBJ1-1; size: many; V: TRBV6-1; DNA: TGTGCCAGCAGGATAGAGAGGGAAATGAACACTGAAGCTTTCTTT; CDR3: CASRIEREMNTEAFF
D: -; J: TRBJ2-3; size: -; V: TRBV4-3; DNA: TGCGCCAGCAGCCAACAGGGTTTTAGCACAGATACGCAGTATTTT; CDR3: CASSQQGFSTDTQYF
D: -; J: TRBJ2-7; size: -; V: TRBV9; DNA: TGTGCCAGCAGCGTAGAGGCAGGGTGGTCCTACGAGCAGTACTTC; CDR3: CASSVEAGWSYEQYF
D: -; J: TRBJ1-1; size: few; V: TRBV5-1; DNA: TGCGCCAGCAGCCCTGCAGCAGGGGCGAGGACTGAAGCTTTCTTT; CDR3: CASSPAAGARTEAFF
D: -; J: TRBJ1-1; size: few; V: TRBV28; DNA: TGTGCCAGCAGTTTAGGGAACAGGGACACTGAAGCTTTCTTT; CDR3: CASSLGNRDTEAFF
D: TRBD2; J: TRBJ2-3; size: few; V: TRBV20-1; DNA: TGCAGTGCTGAGCGGGGGGGCCCCGATACGCAGTATTTT; CDR3: CSAERGGPDTQYF
D: TRBD2; J: TRBJ2-3; size: -; V: TRBV20-1; DNA: TGCAGTGCAGCGGGAGCACCCTTGAATACGCAGTATTTT; CDR3: CSAAGAPLNTQYF
D: -; J: TRBJ2-2; size: few; V: TRBV6-1; DNA: TGTGCCAGCGGTGAGGGGAACACCGGGGAGCTGTTTTTT; CDR3: CASGEGNTGELFF
D: TRBD2; J: TRBJ2-5; size: few; V: TRBV12-3/TRBV12-4; DNA: TGTGCCAGCAGTCCCCCCGGGGGGTGGAAGACCCAGTACTTC; CDR3: CASSPPGGWKTQYF
D: -; J: TRBJ2-1; size: -; V: TRBV9; DNA: TGTGCCAGCAGCGTAGGTCCAGGGGAAGGCAATGAGCAGTTCTTC; CDR3: CASSVGPGEGNEQFF
D: TRBD1; J: TRBJ2-7; size: few; V: TRBV15; DNA: TGTGCCACCTCCGGGACAGGGAACTACGAGCAGTACTTC; CDR3: CATSGTGNYEQYF
D: -; J: TRBJ2-3; size: -; V: TRBV11-2; DNA: TGTGCCAGCAGCTTAGGACAGTTCACAGATACGCAGTATTTT; CDR3: CASSLGQFTDTQYF
D: -; J: TRBJ2-7; size: -; V: TRBV2; DNA: TGTGCCAGCAGTGGAACGGAGCAGTACTTC; CDR3: CASSGTEQYF
D: -; J: TRBJ1-4; size: few; V: TRBV30; DNA: TGTGCCTGGAGTGTTGGCAGGGCGACGGAAAAACTGTTTTTT; CDR3: CAWSVGRATEKLFF
D: -; J: TRBJ2-3; size: many; V: TRBV7-9; DNA: TGTGCCAGCAGCCCCCCAGCTGGAGATACGCAGTATTTT; CDR3: CASSPPAGDTQYF
D: -; J: TRBJ1-6; size: few; V: TRBV20-1; DNA: TGCAGTGCTACCCGTGTTGGATCACCCCTCCACTTT; CDR3: CSATRVGSPLHF
D: -; J: TRBJ2-1; size: few; V: TRBV23-1; DNA: TGCGCCAGCAGTCGGGCAGACCGACATAGGCAGTTCTTC; CDR3: CASSRADRHRQFF
D: TRBD2; J: TRBJ2-2; size: few; V: TRBV20-1; DNA: TGCAGTTCTGAACAGCGTGGCGGGAGGGCTATCGGGGAGCTGTTTTTT; CDR3: CSSEQRGGRAIGELFF
D: -; J: TRBJ1-6; size: -; V: TRBV7-9; DNA: TGTGCCAGCAGCTTAGGGACGGGGGATTCCTATAATTCACCCCTCCACTTT; CDR3: CASSLGTGDSYNSPLHF
D: -; J: TRBJ2-5; size: -; V: TRBV10-3; DNA: TGTGCCATCAGAGGGCTCCAAGAGACCCAGTCCTTC; CDR3: CAIRGLQETQSF
D: -; J: TRBJ2-1; size: few; V: TRBV5-1; DNA: TGCGCCAGCAGCTCGCGAAGGAATGAGCAGTTCTTC; CDR3: CASSSRRNEQFF
D: -; J: TRBJ2-7; size: few; V: TRBV20-1; DNA: TGCAGTGCTAGAGATGGTCTCCTAACCTACGAGCAGTACTTC; CDR3: CSARDGLLTYEQYF
D: TRBD2; J: TRBJ2-7; size: -; V: TRBV28; DNA: TGTGCCAGCAGTTTTGGGACTAGCGTCCACGAGCAGTACTTC; CDR3: CASSFGTSVHEQYF
D: -; J: TRBJ1-3; size: few; V: TRBV20-1; DNA: TGCAGTGCTAGAGACTCCAGGGGCTCTGGAAACACCATATATTTT; CDR3: CSARDSRGSGNTIYF
D: -; J: TRBJ1-6; size: many; V: TRBV27; DNA: TGTGCCAGCAGCTCAGGCCAGGGGTATTCACCCCTCCACTTT; CDR3: CASSSGQGYSPLHF
D: -; J: TRBJ2-7; size: few; V: TRBV30; DNA: TGTGCCTGGAGTCCGACAGTCTACGAGCAGTACTTC; CDR3: CAWSPTVYEQYF
D: -; J: TRBJ1-2; size: many; V: TRBV20-1; DNA: TGCAGTGCGTGGAGGGAGTATGGCTACACCTTC; CDR3: CSAWREYGYTF
D: -; J: TRBJ2-3; size: few; V: TRBV29-1; DNA: TGCAGCGTTGAAGGGGTACCCGGGTGGACAGATACGCAGTATTTT; CDR3: CSVEGVPGWTDTQYF
D: -; J: TRBJ2-3; size: many; V: TRBV24-1; DNA: TGTGCCACCAGTGATCTCGGACGCACAGATACGCAGTATTTT; CDR3: CATSDLGRTDTQYF
D: -; J: TRBJ1-6; size: -; V: TRBV20-1; DNA: TGCAGTGCAGAAGGGACGGGTTTCGGCCCCCTCCACTTT; CDR3: CSAEGTGFGPLHF
D: -; J: TRBJ2-5; size: many; V: TRBV20-1; DNA: TGCAGTGCCCCGGGACTCATTGAGGAGACCCAGTACTTC; CDR3: CSAPGLIEETQYF
D: -; J: TRBJ1-1; size: few; V: TRBV20-1; DNA: TGCAGTTCCAAAGGGGGGAACACTGAAGCTTTCTTT; CDR3: CSSKGGNTEAFF